The entry that follows covers one T cell receptor beta chain sequence. This specimen comes from a study of blood T cell repertoires in COVID-19. The repertoire was sequenced with immunoSEQ multiplex PCR; TCRdb's copy has only in-frame clones and lacks some. The table shows about 280,000 clones, with just under 90% occurring only once. The germline gives CDR1 SGHTS, CDR2 YDEGEE. The CDR3 extends over 18 amino acids. Deletions cut 2 bases from V and 3 bases from J, with 20 bases between. Sequenced: PBMCs or T cells enriched from blood (not recorded which). This TCR derives from a woman aged 55 to 70 who had recovered from COVID-19. This sequence joins TRBV5-8 and TRBJ1-4, with D maybe TRBD1 (6 bases). The CDR3 loop is CASSLATGSHSANEKLFF. The CDR3 DNA reads TGTGCCAGCAGCTTAGCTACAGGGAGTCATTCAGCTAATGAAAAACTGTTTTTT.